What follows describes a single T cell receptor beta chain. The junction departs from germline at one end; a sequencing error may be responsible. The CDR3 has 15 residues. CDR1 and CDR2 from the germline V gene are SSHAT and FNYEAQ (reference sequence). Original methodology: Reference gene primer amplification gave nucleated cell count estimates. The protocol was immunoSEQ multiplex PCR, while the TCRdb copy is restricted to in-frame clones and leaves out a portion. That table is the source of V, J and clone size, and D and trimming were worked out from the DNA. The repertoire has about 140,000 clones, 75% to 90% of them found once; the top ten carry about 1.7%. These data originate in a study of blood T cell repertoires in COVID-19. Across the whole study: T cells, B-cell-depleted T cells, or PBMCs supplied cDNA or gDNA.

The TCR sequence derives from a woman in her forties or fifties with acute or convalescent COVID-19. The chain is built from TRBV7-7 and TRBJ2-5; no clear D gene. Sequencing was performed on peripheral blood. The CDR3 sequence is CASSLGLTVQETQYF. The DNA of the CDR3 is TGTGCTAGCAGCTTAGGTCTAACAGTACAGGAGACCCAGTACTTC.